This record covers a single T cell receptor beta chain. Its target is unknown. This sample stems from a study of cytomegalovirus exposure and HLA in healthy donors. V dropped 5 bases and J dropped 4; count of bases not matched to a gene: 3. The CDR3 is made up of 13 amino acids. Germline-derived CDR1 and CDR2 are SEHNR and FQNEAQ (reference sequence). Primers: 60 Vbeta forward and 13 Jbeta reverse. Sequencing was performed with immunoSEQ multiplex PCR; in TCRdb, only in-frame clones are kept and a portion is missing. The data contain some 180,000 clones, just over 75% of them singletons. Study-level results: Some V segments (TRBV6-2 and TRBV6-3 among them) were excluded as indistinguishable. Later findings reportedly placed an Asian-associated ancestry cluster below the roughly 670-donor mean for N-insertions.

Sequencing was done on a sample of PBMCs. This TCR was sampled from a woman aged 55-69 years in good health and CMV-seropositive. The rearrangement joins TRBV7-9 to TRBJ2-5; TRBD1 aligns across 8 bases. CDR3 bases: TGTGCCAGCAGCCAGACAGGGGTAGAGACCCAGTACTTC. Protein sequence: CASSQTGVETQYF.